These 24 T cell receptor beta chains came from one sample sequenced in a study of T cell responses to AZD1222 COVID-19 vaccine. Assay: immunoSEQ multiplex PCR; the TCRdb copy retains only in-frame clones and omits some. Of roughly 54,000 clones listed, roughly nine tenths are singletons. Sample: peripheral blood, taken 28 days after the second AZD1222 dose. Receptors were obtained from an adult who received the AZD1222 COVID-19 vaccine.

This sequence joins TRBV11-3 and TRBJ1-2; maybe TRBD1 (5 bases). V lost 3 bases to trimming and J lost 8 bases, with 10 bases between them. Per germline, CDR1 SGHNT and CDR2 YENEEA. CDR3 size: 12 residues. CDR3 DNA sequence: TGTGCCAGCAGCTTTTACGGGACCGGCTACACCTTC. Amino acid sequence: CASSFYGTGYTF. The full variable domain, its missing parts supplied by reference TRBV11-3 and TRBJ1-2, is EAGVVQSPRYKIIEKKQPVAFWCNPISGHNTLYWYLQNLGQGPELLIRYENEEAVDDSQLPKDRFSAERLKGVDSTLKIQPAELGDSAVYLCASSFYGTGYTFGSGTRLTVV.

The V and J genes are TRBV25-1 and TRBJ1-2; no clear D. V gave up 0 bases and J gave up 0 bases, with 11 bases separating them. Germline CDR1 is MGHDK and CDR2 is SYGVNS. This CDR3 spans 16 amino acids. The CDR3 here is CASSEYWAASNYGYTF. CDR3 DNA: TGTGCCAGCAGTGAATATTGGGCGGCATCTAACTATGGCTACACCTTC.

CDR3 DNA sequence: TGTGCCAGCAGCAAAGTAATTCGCGGCCCTTCCCCCCATGAAAAACTGTTTTTT. It yields the protein CASSKVIRGPSPHEKLFF. The rearrangement uses TRBV21-1 and TRBJ1-4. TRBV21-1 is deemed a pseudogene. The CDR3 is 18 residues long.

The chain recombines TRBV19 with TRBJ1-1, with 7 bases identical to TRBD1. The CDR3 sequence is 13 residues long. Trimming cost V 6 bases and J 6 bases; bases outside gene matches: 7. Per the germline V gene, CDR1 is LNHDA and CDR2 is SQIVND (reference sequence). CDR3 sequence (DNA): TGTGCCAGTAGCCAAGGGGGCTGGGCTGAAGCTTTCTTT. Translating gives CASSQGGWAEAFF.

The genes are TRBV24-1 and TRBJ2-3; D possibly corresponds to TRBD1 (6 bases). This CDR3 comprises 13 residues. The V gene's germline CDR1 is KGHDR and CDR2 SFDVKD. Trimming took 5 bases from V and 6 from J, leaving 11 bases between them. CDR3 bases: TGTGCCACCAGTGCTCCAGGGGTGGATACGCAGTATTTT. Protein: CATSAPGVDTQYF.

Here the CDR3 DNA reads TGTGCCAGCAGTTTACGGGGCAGGTATGGCTACACCTTC. It yields the protein CASSLRGRYGYTF. The genes are TRBV28 and TRBJ1-2, with D perhaps TRBD1 (5 bases). Per the germline V gene, CDR1 is MDHEN and CDR2 is SYDVKM. The V and J ends lost 2 bases and 5 bases respectively, with 9 bases between them. This CDR3 has 13 residues.

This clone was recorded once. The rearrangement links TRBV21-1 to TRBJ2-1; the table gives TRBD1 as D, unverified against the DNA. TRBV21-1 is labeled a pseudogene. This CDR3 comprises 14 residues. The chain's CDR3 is CASPGTGEPNEQFF. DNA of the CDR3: TGTGCCAGTCCCGGGACAGGGGAGCCCAATGAGCAGTTCTTC.

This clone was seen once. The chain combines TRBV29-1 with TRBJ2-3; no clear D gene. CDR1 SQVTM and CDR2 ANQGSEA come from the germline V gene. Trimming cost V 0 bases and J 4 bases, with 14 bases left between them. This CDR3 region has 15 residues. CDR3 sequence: CSVEDRAFRADTQYF. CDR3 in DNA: TGCAGCGTTGAAGATCGGGCCTTCCGGGCAGATACGCAGTATTTT.

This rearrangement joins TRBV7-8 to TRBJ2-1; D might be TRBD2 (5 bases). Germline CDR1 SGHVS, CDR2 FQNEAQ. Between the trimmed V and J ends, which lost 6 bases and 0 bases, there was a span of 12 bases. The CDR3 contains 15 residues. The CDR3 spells CASRTDFSSYNEQFF. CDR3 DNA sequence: TGTGCCAGCAGGACGGACTTTAGCTCCTACAATGAGCAGTTCTTC.

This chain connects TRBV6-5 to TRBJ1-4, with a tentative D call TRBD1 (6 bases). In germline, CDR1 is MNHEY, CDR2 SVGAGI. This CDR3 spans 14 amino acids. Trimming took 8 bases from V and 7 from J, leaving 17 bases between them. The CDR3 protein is CASLDGGAGEKLFF. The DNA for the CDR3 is TGTGCCAGCCTCGACGGGGGGGCGGGTGAAAAACTGTTTTTT.

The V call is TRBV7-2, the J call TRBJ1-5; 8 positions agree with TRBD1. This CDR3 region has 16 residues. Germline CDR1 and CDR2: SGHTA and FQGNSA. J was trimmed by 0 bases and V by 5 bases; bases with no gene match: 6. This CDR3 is CASSLRTGSSNQPQHF. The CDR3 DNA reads TGTGCCAGCAGCCTCCGGACAGGGAGTAGCAATCAGCCCCAGCATTTT.

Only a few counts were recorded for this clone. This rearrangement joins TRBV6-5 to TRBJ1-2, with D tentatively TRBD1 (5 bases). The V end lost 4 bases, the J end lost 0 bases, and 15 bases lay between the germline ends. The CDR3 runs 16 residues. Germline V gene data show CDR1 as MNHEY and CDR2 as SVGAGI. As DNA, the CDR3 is TGTGCCAGCAGTTCCTCCCGGGACGCTACTAACTATGGCTACACCTTC. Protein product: CASSSSRDATNYGYTF.

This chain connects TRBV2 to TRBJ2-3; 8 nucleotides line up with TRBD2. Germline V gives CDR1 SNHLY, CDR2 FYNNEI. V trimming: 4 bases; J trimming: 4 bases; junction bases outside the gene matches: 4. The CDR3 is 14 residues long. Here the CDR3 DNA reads TGTGCCAGCAGTGTGAGCGGGAGCCCAGATACGCAGTATTTT. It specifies CASSVSGSPDTQYF.

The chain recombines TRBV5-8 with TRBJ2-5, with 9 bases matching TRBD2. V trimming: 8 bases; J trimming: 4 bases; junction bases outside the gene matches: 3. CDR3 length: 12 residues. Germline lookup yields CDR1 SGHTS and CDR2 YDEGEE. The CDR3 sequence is CARAGGPETQYF. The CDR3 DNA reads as TGTGCCAGGGCGGGAGGGCCAGAGACCCAGTACTTC.

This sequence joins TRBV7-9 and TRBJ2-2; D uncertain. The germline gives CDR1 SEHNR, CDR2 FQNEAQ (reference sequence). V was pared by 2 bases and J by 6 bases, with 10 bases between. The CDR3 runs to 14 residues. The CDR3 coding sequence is TGTGCCAGCAGCTTAATGGCCGGGTCCGGGGAGCTGTTTTTT. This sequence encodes CASSLMAGSGELFF.

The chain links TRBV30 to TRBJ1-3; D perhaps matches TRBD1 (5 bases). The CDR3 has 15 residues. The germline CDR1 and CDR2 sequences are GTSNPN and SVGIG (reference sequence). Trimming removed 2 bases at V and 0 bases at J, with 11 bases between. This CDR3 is CAWSLGLISGNTIYF. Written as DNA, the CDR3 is TGTGCCTGGAGTCTGGGACTGATCTCTGGAAACACCATATATTTT.

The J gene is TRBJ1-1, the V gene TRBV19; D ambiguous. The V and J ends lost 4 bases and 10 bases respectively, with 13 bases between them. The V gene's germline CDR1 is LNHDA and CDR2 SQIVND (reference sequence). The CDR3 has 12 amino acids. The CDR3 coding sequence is TGTGCCAGTAGTAGCCTGGGAGGGAGAGCTTTCTTT. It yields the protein CASSSLGGRAFF.

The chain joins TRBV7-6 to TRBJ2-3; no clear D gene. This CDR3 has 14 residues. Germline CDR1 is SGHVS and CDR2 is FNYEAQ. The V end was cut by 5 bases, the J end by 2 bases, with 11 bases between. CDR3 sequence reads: CASSPDFTTDTQYF. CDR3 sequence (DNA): TGTGCCAGCAGCCCAGACTTCACCACAGATACGCAGTATTTT.

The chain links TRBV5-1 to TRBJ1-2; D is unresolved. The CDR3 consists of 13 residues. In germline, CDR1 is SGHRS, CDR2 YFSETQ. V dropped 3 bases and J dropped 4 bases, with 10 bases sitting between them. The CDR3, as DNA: TGCGCCAGCAGCTGGTCGGAAGTCTATGGCTACACCTTC. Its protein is CASSWSEVYGYTF.

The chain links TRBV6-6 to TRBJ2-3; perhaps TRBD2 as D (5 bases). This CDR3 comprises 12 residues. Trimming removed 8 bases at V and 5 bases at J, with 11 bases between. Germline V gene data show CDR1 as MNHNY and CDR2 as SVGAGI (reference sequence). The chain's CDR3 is CASGERKDTQYF. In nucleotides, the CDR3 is TGTGCCAGCGGGGAGAGAAAAGATACGCAGTATTTT.

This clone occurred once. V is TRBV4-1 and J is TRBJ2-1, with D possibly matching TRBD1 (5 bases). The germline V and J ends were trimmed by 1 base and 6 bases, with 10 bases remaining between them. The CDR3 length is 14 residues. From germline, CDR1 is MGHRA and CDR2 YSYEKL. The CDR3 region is CASSQVSTVNEQFF. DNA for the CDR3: TGCGCCAGCAGCCAAGTGTCGACAGTCAATGAGCAGTTCTTC.

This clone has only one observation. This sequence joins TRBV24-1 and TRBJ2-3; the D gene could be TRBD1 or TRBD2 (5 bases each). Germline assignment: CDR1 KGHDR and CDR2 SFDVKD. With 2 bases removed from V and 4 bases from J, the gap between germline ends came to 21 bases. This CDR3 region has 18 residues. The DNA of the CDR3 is TGTGCCACCAGTGATTCTTCCCCGGGACCCCGGGTTGCAGATACGCAGTATTTT. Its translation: CATSDSSPGPRVADTQYF.

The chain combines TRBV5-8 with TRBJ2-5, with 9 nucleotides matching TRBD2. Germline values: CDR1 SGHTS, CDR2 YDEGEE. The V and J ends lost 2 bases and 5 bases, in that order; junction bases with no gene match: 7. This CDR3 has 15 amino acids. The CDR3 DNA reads TGTGCCAGCAGCTTTCTAGCGGGACGTGGGGAGACCCAGTACTTC. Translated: CASSFLAGRGETQYF.

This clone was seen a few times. Here the CDR3 reads CASSLVIGANTEAFF. The DNA for the CDR3 is TGTGCCAGCAGCTTAGTAATAGGAGCGAACACTGAAGCTTTCTTT. The rearrangement uses TRBV7-2 and TRBJ1-1; no reliable D call. Between the trimmed V and J ends, which lost 1 base and 1 base, there was a span of 10 bases. The CDR3 has 15 residues. CDR1 and CDR2 (germline): SGHTA, FQGNSA.